This T cell receptor (beta chain) was recorded in a study of T-cell memory formation after mild COVID-19. Using its own MiXCR run on the 5' RACE reads, TCRdb lists one record per CDR3 protein. The sample yields 400,000 or so distinct CDR3 sequences, 20% to 25% seen once. The CDR3 length is 15 residues. V lost 5 bases and J 1 base, leaving 12 bases between the germline ends. The V gene's germline CDR1 is MNHNY and CDR2 SVGAGI (reference sequence). The TCR comes from an adult woman who had mild COVID-19 (a few samples of this study predate the infection). Cell type and time point are not known. The chain is built from TRBV6-6 and TRBJ1-5; D gene unclear. Sequenced material: PBMCs or a T cell subset sorted from them (not recorded which). The CDR3 DNA follows: TGTGCCAGCAGTGGATACCCGGGGAGCAATCAGCCCCAGCATTTT. Encoded protein: CASSGYPGSNQPQHF.